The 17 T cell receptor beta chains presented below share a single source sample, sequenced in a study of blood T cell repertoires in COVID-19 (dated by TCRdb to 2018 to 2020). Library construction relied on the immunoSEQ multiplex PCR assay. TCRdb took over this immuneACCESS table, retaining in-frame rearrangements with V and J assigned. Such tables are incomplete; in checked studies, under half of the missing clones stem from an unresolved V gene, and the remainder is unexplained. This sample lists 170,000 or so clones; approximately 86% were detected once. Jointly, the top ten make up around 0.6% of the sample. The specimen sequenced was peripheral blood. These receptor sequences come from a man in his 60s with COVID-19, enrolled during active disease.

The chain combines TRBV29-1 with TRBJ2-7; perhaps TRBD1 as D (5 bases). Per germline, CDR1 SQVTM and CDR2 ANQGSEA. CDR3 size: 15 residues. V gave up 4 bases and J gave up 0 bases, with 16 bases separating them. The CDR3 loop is CSVVEWGPLSYEQYF. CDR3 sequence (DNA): TGCAGCGTTGTAGAATGGGGCCCACTCTCCTACGAGCAGTACTTC.

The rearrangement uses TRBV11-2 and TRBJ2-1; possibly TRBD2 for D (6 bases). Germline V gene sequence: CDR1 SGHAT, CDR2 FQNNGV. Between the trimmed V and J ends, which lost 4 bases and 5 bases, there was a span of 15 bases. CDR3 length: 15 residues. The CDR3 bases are TGTGCCAGCAGCTCAACTAGCTTAAACAACAATGAGCAGTTCTTC. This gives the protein CASSSTSLNNNEQFF.

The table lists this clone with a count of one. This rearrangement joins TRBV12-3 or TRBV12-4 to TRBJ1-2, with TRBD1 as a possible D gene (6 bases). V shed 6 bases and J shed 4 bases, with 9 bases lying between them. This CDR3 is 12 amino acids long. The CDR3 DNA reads TGTGCCAGCAGCCAGGGGATCTATGGCTACACCTTC. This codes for CASSQGIYGYTF.

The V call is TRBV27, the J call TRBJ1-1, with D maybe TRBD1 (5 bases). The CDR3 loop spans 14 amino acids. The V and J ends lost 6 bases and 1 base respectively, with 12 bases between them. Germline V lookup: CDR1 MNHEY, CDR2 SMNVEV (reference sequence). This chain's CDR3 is CASSLGLRNTEAFF. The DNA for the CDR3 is TGTGCCAGCAGCCTGGGACTGAGGAACACTGAAGCTTTCTTT.

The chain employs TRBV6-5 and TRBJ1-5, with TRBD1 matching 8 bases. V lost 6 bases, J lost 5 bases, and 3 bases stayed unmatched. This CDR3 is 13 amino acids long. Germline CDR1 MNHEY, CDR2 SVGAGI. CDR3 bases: TGTGCCAGCAGGGAGACAGGGGATCAGCCCCAGCATTTT. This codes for CASRETGDQPQHF.

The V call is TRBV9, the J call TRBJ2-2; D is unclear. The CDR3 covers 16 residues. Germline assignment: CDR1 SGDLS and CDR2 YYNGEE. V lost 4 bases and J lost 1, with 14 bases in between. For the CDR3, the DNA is TGTGCCAGCAGCCTATCAATACCGGGGAACACCGGGGAGCTGTTTTTT. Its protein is CASSLSIPGNTGELFF.

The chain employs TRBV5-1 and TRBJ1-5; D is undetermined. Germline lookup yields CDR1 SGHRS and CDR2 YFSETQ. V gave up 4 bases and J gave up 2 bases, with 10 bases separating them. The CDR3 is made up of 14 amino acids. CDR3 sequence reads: CASSPDQGNQPQHF. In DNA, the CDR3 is TGCGCCAGCAGCCCTGACCAGGGCAATCAGCCCCAGCATTTT.

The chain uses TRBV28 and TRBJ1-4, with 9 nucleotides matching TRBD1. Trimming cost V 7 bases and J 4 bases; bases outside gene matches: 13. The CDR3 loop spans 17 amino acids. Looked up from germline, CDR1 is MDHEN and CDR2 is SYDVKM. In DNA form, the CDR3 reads TGTGCCAGCAATATACAGGGGGCCTCGGCGAGTAATGAAAAACTGTTTTTT. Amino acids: CASNIQGASASNEKLFF.

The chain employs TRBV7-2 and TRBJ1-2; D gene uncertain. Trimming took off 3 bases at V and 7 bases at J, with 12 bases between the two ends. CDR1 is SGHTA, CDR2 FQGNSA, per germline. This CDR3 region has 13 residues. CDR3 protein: CASSFNPVGGYTF. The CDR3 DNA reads TGTGCCAGCAGCTTTAATCCCGTCGGTGGCTACACCTTC.

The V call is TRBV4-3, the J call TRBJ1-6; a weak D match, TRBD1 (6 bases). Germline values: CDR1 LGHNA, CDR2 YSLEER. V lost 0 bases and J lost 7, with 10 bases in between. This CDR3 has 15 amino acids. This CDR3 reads CASSQDRGVNSPLHF. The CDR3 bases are TGCGCCAGCAGCCAAGACAGGGGTGTAAATTCACCCCTCCACTTT.

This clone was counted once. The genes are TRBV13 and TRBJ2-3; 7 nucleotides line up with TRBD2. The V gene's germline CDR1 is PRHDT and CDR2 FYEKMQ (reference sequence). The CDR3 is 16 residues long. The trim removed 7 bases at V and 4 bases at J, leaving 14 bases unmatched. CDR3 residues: CASKARGLFEADTQYF. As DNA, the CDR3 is TGTGCCAGCAAGGCGCGGGGGTTATTTGAGGCAGATACGCAGTATTTT.

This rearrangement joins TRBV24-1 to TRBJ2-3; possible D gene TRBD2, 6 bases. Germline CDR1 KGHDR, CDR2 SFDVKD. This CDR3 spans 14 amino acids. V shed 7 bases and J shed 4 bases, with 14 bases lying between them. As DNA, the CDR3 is TGTGCCACCAGAGGAGGGAATTTGGCAGATACGCAGTATTTT. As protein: CATRGGNLADTQYF.

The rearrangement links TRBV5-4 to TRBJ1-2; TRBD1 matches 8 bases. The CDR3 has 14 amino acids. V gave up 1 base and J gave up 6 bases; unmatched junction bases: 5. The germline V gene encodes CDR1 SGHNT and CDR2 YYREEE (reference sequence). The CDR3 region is CASSLRQGADGYTF. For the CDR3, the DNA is TGTGCCAGCAGCTTGCGGCAGGGGGCGGATGGCTACACCTTC.

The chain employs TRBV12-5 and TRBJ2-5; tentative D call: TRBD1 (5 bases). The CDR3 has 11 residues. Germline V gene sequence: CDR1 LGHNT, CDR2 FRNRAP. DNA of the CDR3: TGTGCGAGGACGGACAAAGAGACCCAGTACTTC. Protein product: CARTDKETQYF.

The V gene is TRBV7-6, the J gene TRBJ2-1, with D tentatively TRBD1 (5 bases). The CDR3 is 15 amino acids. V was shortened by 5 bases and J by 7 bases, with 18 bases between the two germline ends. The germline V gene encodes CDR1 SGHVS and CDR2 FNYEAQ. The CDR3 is CASSPTTLRGNEQFF. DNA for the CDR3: TGTGCCAGCAGCCCGACAACACTTAGGGGAAATGAGCAGTTCTTC.

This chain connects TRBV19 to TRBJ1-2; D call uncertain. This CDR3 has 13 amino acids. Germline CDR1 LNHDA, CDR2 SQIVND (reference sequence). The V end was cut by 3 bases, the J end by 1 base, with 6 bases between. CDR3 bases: TGTGCCAGTAGTATTTCGGGTAACTATGGCTACACCTTC. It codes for CASSISGNYGYTF.

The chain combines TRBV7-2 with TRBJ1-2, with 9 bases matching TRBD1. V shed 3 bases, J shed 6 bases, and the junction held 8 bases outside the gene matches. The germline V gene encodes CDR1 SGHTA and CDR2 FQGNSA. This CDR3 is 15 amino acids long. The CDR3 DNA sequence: TGTGCCAGCAGCTTCGTGGGACAGGGCAACCATGGCTACACCTTC. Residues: CASSFVGQGNHGYTF.